These 6 T cell receptor beta chains came from one sample sequenced in a study of siplizumab effects on memory and regulatory T cells. An approximately 6-day coculture at 37°C was performed with the mixed lymphocyte reaction cells. Their antigen targets remain unknown. Some clones are missing from TCRdb's copy, which holds only in-frame ones; the method was immunoSEQ multiplex PCR. The top ten hold approximately 4.9% of the sample, which has fewer than 20,000 clones, 46% seen once. Sequencing was carried out using CFSE-low (dividing) CD4+ T cells sorted from an allogeneic mixed lymphocyte reaction. These receptors all stem from a human donor in good health; the cells came from an allogeneic mixed lymphocyte reaction.

The chain carries TRBV7-9 and TRBJ2-1, with TRBD2 matching 8 bases. With V trimmed by 3 bases and J by 8 bases, 0 bases remained unmatched. This CDR3 spans 12 amino acids. Germline V lookup: CDR1 SEHNR, CDR2 FQNEAQ (reference sequence). The CDR3 DNA reads TGTGCCAGCAGCTTCGGGGGGGATGAGCAGTTCTTC. It is translated as CASSFGGDEQFF. Full variable domain (missing parts from reference TRBV7-9 and TRBJ2-1): DTGVSQNPRHKITKRGQNVTFRCDPISEHNRLYWYRQTLGQGPEFLTYFQNEAQLEKSRLLSDRFSAERPKGSFSTLEIQRTEQGDSAMYLCASSFGGDEQFFGPGTRLTVL.

The chain combines TRBV5-5 with TRBJ2-5; TRBD2 might be the D (6 bases). Looked up from germline, CDR1 is SGHKS and CDR2 is YYEKEE (reference sequence). The CDR3 totals 14 residues. The ends were cut back, 4 bases at V and 5 bases at J, with 15 bases in the middle. The CDR3 sequence is CASSNRLGVETQYF. CDR3 DNA sequence: TGTGCCAGCAGCAACCGACTAGGAGTTGAGACCCAGTACTTC.

V usage is TRBV6-4 and J usage is TRBJ2-1, with 9 positions matching TRBD2. The CDR3 consists of 15 residues. Trimming cost V 6 bases and J 4 bases; bases outside gene matches: 7. Germline lookup yields CDR1 MRHNA and CDR2 SNTAGT. CDR3 nucleotide sequence: TGTGCCAGCAGCCCGTCTAGCGGGGTTTACAATGAGCAGTTCTTC. Its protein is CASSPSSGVYNEQFF.

The V and J genes are TRBV2 and TRBJ2-5; 13 nucleotides line up with TRBD2. Trimming cost V 6 bases and J 2 bases; bases outside gene matches: 3. CDR1 is SNHLY, CDR2 FYNNEI, per germline. The length of the CDR3 is 15 residues. The CDR3 region has the DNA TGTGCCAGCAGACCGACTAGCGGGGGGCAAGAGACCCAGTACTTC. Residues: CASRPTSGGQETQYF.

The chain combines TRBV5-1 with TRBJ2-3, with 8 bases aligning to TRBD1. Germline V gene sequence: CDR1 SGHRS, CDR2 YFSETQ. V lost 4 bases to trimming and J lost 5 bases; unmatched junction nucleotides: 6. The CDR3 consists of 14 residues. CDR3 bases: TGCGCCAGCAGCATCGACAGGGGAGAAGATACGCAGTATTTT. Translated, it gives CASSIDRGEDTQYF.

V gene TRBV19 combines with J gene TRBJ1-6; the D gene is possibly TRBD1 (5 bases). This CDR3 has 16 residues. Trimming cost V 4 bases and J 9 bases, with 19 bases left between them. CDR1 and CDR2 (germline): LNHDA, SQIVND (reference sequence). The CDR3 sequence: CASSTVRGPGISPLHF. As DNA, the CDR3 is TGTGCCAGTAGTACAGTCCGGGGCCCGGGGATTTCACCCCTCCACTTT.